The rows below give T cell receptor beta chains drawn from one sample of a study of beta chain features in type 1 diabetes. The method was immunoSEQ multiplex PCR; TCRdb's version includes in-frame clones alone and lacks a portion of them. The repertoire holds about 370,000 clones, with roughly 15% as singletons. The sequenced sample was naive CD4+ T cells from blood. These receptors all stem from a young woman in good health. Each CDR3 is given with its conserved first and last residue. The D gene is left open where the match is weak. Some rows have no size entry. The others give once, few or many, or a class for an expanded clone.

few,TRBV10-3,TRBD2,TRBJ2-7,CAISEREGHEQYF,TGTGCCATCAGTGAGCGGGAGGGCCACGAGCAGTACTTC
NA,TRBV9,NA,TRBJ2-2,CASSVVAGKTGELFF,TGTGCCAGCAGCGTAGTTGCAGGGAAGACCGGGGAGCTGTTTTTT
few,TRBV18,NA,TRBJ2-3,CASSQEYSTDTQYF,TGTGCCAGCTCACAGGAGTATTCGACAGATACGCAGTATTTT
few,TRBV18,TRBD1,TRBJ2-7,CASSPWDSYEQYF,TGTGCCAGCTCACCCTGGGACAGCTACGAGCAGTACTTC
NA,TRBV4-3,NA,TRBJ2-1,CASSQEARSEQFF,TGCGCCAGCAGCCAAGAGGCTCGCAGTGAGCAGTTCTTC
few,TRBV29-1,TRBD2,TRBJ2-2,CSARGSRGSPTGTGELFF,TGCAGCGCCAGAGGATCCCGCGGGAGTCCCACGGGGACCGGGGAGCTGTTTTTT
NA,TRBV6-6,NA,TRBJ1-4,CASNLPGTNEKLFF,TGTGCCAGCAACCTACCAGGGACTAATGAAAAACTGTTTTTT
NA,TRBV25-1,NA,TRBJ1-1,CASRGGEAFF,TGTGCCAGCAGGGGGGGTGAAGCTTTCTTT
few,TRBV10-3,NA,TRBJ2-7,CAIHQGGAYEQYF,TGTGCCATCCACCAAGGAGGGGCCTACGAGCAGTACTTC
few,TRBV28,TRBD2,TRBJ2-7,CASISSGAGKNYEQYF,TGTGCCAGCATCTCTAGCGGGGCAGGGAAAAACTACGAGCAGTACTTC
few,TRBV7-2,TRBD1,TRBJ2-7,CASSTQTGDHEQYF,TGTGCCAGCAGCACTCAGACAGGGGACCACGAGCAGTACTTC
once,TRBV5-1,TRBD1,TRBJ2-7,CASSLLGTGSTLGDEQYF,TGCGCCAGCAGCTTGCTCGGGACAGGGAGTACTCTAGGCGACGAGCAGTACTTC
few,TRBV29-1,TRBD1,TRBJ2-2,CSVRPGTGALANTGELFF,TGCAGCGTGAGACCCGGGACAGGGGCCCTCGCGAACACCGGGGAGCTGTTTTTT
NA,TRBV28,TRBD2,TRBJ2-5,CASSLPLGLAGDEETQYF,TGTGCCAGCAGTTTACCTCTCGGACTAGCGGGAGATGAAGAGACCCAGTACTTC
few,TRBV30,NA,TRBJ2-3,CAWSPLRQGVYF,TGTGCCTGGAGTCCCCTTAGGCAGGGTGTGTATTTT
NA,TRBV4-1,NA,TRBJ2-3,CASSRIQGMGTDTQYF,TGCGCCAGCAGCCGCATACAGGGAATGGGCACAGATACGCAGTATTTT
NA,TRBV9,NA,TRBJ2-1,CASSASALGLGEQFF,TGTGCCAGCAGCGCCTCCGCTCTAGGATTAGGCGAGCAGTTCTTC
NA,TRBV4-1,TRBD1,TRBJ2-3,CASSDPRTGGTDTQYF,TGCGCCAGCAGCGATCCGAGGACAGGGGGCACAGATACGCAGTATTTT
few,TRBV28,TRBD1,TRBJ2-1,CASSFPTGGSSYNEQFF,TGTGCCAGCAGTTTCCCGACAGGGGGCAGCTCCTACAATGAGCAGTTCTTC
NA,TRBV14,NA,TRBJ2-7,CASSQVRGGSYEQYF,TGTGCCAGCAGCCAAGTCCGAGGGGGATCCTACGAGCAGTACTTC
NA,TRBV5-1,TRBD1,TRBJ2-5,CASSADRVGKTQYF,TGCGCCAGCAGCGCGGACAGGGTGGGGAAGACCCAGTACTTC
NA,TRBV6-6,NA,TRBJ2-5,CASSWASQAEETQYF,TGTGCCAGCAGTTGGGCGTCCCAGGCCGAGGAGACCCAGTACTTC
few,TRBV9,NA,TRBJ1-1,CASSVSGQMNTEAFF,TGTGCCAGCAGCGTATCTGGACAGATGAACACTGAAGCTTTCTTT
NA,TRBV7-9,NA,TRBJ2-1,CASSLGQGYNEQFF,TGTGCCAGCAGCTTAGGGCAGGGCTATAATGAGCAGTTCTTC